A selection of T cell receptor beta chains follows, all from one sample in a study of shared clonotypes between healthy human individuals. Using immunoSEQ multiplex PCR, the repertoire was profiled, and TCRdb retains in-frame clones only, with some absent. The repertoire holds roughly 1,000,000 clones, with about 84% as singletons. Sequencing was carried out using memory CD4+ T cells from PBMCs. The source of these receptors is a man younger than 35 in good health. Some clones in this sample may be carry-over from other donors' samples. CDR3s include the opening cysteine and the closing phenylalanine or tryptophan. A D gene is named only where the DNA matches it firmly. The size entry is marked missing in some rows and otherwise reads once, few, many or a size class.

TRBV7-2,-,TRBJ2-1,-,CASSFTRISYNEQFF,TGTGCCAGCAGCTTCACTAGGATATCCTACAATGAGCAGTTCTTC
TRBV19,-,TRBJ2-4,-,CASSIGLILAKNIQYF,TGTGCCAGTAGTATAGGGCTTATACTAGCCAAAAACATTCAGTACTTC
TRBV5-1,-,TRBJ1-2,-,CASSAGQGLYGYTF,TGCGCCAGCAGCGCCGGGCAGGGCCTTTATGGCTACACCTTC
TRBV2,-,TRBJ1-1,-,CASSGGVIGTEAFF,TGTGCCAGCAGTGGGGGGGTTATAGGGACTGAAGCTTTCTTT
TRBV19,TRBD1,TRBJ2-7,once,CASSTTGTGIYYEQYF,TGTGCCAGTAGTACGACCGGGACAGGGATCTACTACGAGCAGTACTTC
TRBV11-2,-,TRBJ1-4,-,CASSSGGFEKLFF,TGTGCCAGCAGCTCTGGGGGGTTTGAAAAACTGTTTTTT
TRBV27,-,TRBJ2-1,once,CATQASIPYNEQFF,TGTGCCACCCAGGCGAGCATCCCATACAATGAGCAGTTCTTC
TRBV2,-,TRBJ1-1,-,CASRYRHQFF,TGTGCCAGCAGATACCGACACCAGTTCTTT
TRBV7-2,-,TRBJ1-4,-,CASSLGGAGEKLFF,TGTGCCAGCAGCTTAGGAGGGGCAGGGGAAAAACTGTTTTTT
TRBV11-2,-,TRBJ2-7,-,CASSLALSAYEQYF,TGTGCCAGCAGCTTAGCGCTTTCGGCCTACGAGCAGTACTTC
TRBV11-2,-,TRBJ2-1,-,CASSQGGSSYNEQFF,TGTGCCAGCAGCCAAGGCGGGTCGTCCTACAATGAGCAGTTCTTC
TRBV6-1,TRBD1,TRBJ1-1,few,CASSARPGQTEAFF,TGTGCCAGCAGTGCCCGACCGGGACAGACTGAAGCTTTCTTT
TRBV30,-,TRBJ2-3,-,CAWGAGGINTDTQYF,TGTGCCTGGGGGGCAGGCGGTATAAACACAGATACGCAGTATTTT
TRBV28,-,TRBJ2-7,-,CASTDLGTGKEQYF,TGTGCCAGCACAGACCTCGGGACGGGGAAAGAGCAGTACTTC
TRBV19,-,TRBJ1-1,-,CASSRSGPMNTEAFF,TGTGCCAGTAGCCGATCGGGACCAATGAACACTGAAGCTTTCTTT
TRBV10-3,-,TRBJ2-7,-,CAISEGPGGTYEQYF,TGTGCCATCAGTGAAGGTCCCGGGGGAACCTACGAGCAGTACTTC
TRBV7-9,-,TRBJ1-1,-,CASSPTRGAEAFF,TGTGCCAGCAGCCCCACTAGGGGCGCTGAAGCTTTCTTT
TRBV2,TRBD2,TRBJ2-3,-,CASTRLAGYRTDTQYF,TGTGCCAGCACTAGACTAGCGGGGTATCGCACAGATACGCAGTATTTT
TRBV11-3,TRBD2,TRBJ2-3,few,CASSLVPSGREYF,TGTGCCAGCAGCTTAGTCCCTAGCGGGAGGGAGTATTTT
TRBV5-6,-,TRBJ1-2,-,CASSLTGIGYTF,TGTGCCAGCAGCTTAACAGGGATCGGCTACACCTTC
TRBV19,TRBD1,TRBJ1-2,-,CASSIDRGNYGYTF,TGTGCCAGTAGTATTGACAGGGGAAACTATGGCTACACCTTC
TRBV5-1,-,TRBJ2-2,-,CASSFWGHRTGELFF,TGCGCCAGCAGCTTTTGGGGTCATAGGACCGGGGAGCTGTTTTTT
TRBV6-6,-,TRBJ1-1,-,CASSYIQSLEAFF,TGTGCCAGCAGTTATATACAGTCCCTTGAAGCTTTCTTT
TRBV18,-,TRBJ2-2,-,CASSPRQATNTGELFF,TGTGCCAGCTCACCCCGACAGGCCACGAACACCGGGGAGCTGTTTTTT
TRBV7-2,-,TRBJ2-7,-,CASSQTGYEQYF,TGTGCCAGCAGCCAAACAGGGTACGAGCAGTACTTC
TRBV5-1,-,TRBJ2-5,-,CASSLSMGVETQYF,TGCGCCAGCAGCTTATCGATGGGGGTAGAGACCCAGTACTTC
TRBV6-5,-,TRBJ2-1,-,CATQAGVYYNEQFF,TGTGCCACCCAGGCAGGGGTCTACTACAATGAGCAGTTCTTC
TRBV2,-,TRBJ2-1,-,CASTGTAVLF,TGTGCCAGCACTGGAACGGCCGTACTCTTC
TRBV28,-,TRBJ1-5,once,CASETGVGPQHF,TGTGCCAGCGAGACGGGGGTTGGGCCCCAGCATTTT
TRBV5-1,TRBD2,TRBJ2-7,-,CASSDPSGGSYEQYF,TGCGCCAGCAGCGACCCTAGCGGGGGCTCCTACGAGCAGTACTTC
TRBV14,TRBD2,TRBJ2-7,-,CASSPPRGTSGYEQYF,TGTGCCAGCAGCCCTCCCCGCGGGACTAGCGGCTACGAGCAGTACTTC
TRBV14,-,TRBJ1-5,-,CASSQGQGTNQPQHF,TGTGCCAGCAGCCAAGGCCAGGGGACCAATCAGCCCCAGCATTTT
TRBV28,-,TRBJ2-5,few,CASSPGTAGKTQYF,TGTGCCAGCAGTCCCGGGACTGCCGGAAAGACCCAGTACTTC
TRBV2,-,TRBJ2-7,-,CAMALRMAYEQYF,TGTGCCATGGCTTTGAGGATGGCCTACGAGCAGTACTTC
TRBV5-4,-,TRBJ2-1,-,CASSPPLDASYNEQFF,TGTGCCAGCAGCCCCCCTCTAGATGCATCGTACAATGAGCAGTTCTTC
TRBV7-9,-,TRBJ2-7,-,CASSLEGVLAYEQYF,TGTGCCAGCAGCTTAGAGGGGGTTTTGGCATACGAGCAGTACTTC
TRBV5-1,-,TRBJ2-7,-,CASSPKPPITGMSFYEQYF,TGCGCCAGCAGCCCAAAGCCCCCGATTACAGGGATGAGTTTCTACGAGCAGTACTTC
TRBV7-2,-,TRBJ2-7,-,CASSIQTGLYEQYF,TGTGCCAGCAGCATCCAGACTGGGCTCTACGAGCAGTACTTC
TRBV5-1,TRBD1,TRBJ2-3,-,CASSLSGTGGADTQYF,TGCGCCAGCAGCTTGTCCGGGACAGGGGGTGCAGATACGCAGTATTTT
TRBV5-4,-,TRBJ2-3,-,CASSLSSAIPQYF,TGTGCCAGCAGCTTGTCTAGCGCTATACCGCAGTATTTT
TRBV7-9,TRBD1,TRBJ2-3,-,CASSFGQGFTDTQYF,TGTGCCAGCAGCTTCGGACAGGGGTTTACAGATACGCAGTATTTT
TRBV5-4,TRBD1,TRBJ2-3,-,CASSKRDRGQNTQYF,TGTGCCAGCAGCAAACGGGACAGGGGGCAGAATACGCAGTATTTT
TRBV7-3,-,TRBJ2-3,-,CASSRTGLWTDTQYF,TGTGCCAGCAGCCGCACAGGGTTGTGGACAGATACGCAGTATTTT
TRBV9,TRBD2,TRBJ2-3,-,CASSDPRSLGLAVSTDTQYF,TGTGCCAGCAGCGACCCAAGGTCCCTGGGACTAGCGGTTAGCACAGATACGCAGTATTTT
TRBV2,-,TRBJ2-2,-,CASSAGHYTGELFF,TGTGCCAGCAGTGCGGGACACTACACCGGGGAGCTGTTTTTT
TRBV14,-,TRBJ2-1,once,CASSLLGGGTYNEQFF,TGTGCCAGCAGCCTACTAGGTGGGGGGACCTACAATGAGCAGTTCTTC
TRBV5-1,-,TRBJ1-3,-,CASSLEGDTIYF,TGCGCCAGCAGCTTGGAGGGAGACACCATATATTTT
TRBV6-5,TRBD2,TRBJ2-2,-,CASSWGLAGAGELFF,TGTGCCAGCAGTTGGGGATTAGCGGGAGCCGGGGAGCTGTTTTTT